This TCR beta chain emerged from a study of blood T cell repertoires in COVID-19. On the study more broadly: Spain, Italy and the United States supplied samples that represented acute and convalescent COVID-19.

The CDR3 runs 14 residues. With 2 bases removed from V and 5 bases from J, the gap between germline ends came to 11 bases. Germline CDR1 is MNHEY and CDR2 is SMNVEV (reference sequence). Libraries were prepared by immunoSEQ multiplex PCR; TCRdb keeps only in-frame clonotypes and omits some of them. The profile shows 30,000 to 45,000 clones, around four fifths of them singletons. The TCR comes from a man in his sixties with acute or convalescent COVID-19. The chain recombines TRBV27 with TRBJ2-3, with D hard to call. The sample comprised peripheral blood. The CDR3 coding sequence is TGTGCCAGCAGTTTAGGCTATTCGGGAGATACGCAGTATTTT. Translated: CASSLGYSGDTQYF.